This TCR beta chain was sequenced during a study of response to subunit inactivated influenza vaccine. TCRdb passed the RT-PCR reads through MiXCR, listing each CDR3 protein once. The table lists around 580,000 distinct CDR3 sequences, 12% of them singletons, with 10% in the top ten. In germline, CDR1 is SQVTM, CDR2 ANQGSEA. The CDR3 consists of 12 residues. The germline V and J ends were trimmed by 1 base and 3 bases, with 7 bases remaining between them. In this sample, this clonotype turned up a few times. The clonotype was recovered from a man in his forties or fifties who received an inactivated influenza vaccine. Material: PBMCs from blood, obtained on the day of vaccination. The J gene is TRBJ2-7, the V gene TRBV29-1; D is ambiguous. CDR3 nucleotide sequence: TGCAGCGTTGAAGGGTATAACTACGAGCAGTACTTC. This sequence encodes CSVEGYNYEQYF.